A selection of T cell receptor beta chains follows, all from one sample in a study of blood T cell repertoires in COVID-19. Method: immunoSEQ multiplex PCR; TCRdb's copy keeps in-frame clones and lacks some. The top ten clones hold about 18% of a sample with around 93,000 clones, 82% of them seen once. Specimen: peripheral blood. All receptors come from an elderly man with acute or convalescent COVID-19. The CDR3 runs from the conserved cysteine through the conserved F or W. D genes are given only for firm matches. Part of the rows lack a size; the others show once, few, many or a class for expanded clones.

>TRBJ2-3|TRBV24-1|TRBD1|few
CATSDPSPGTGGYASTDTQYF
TGTGCCACCAGTGATCCCAGCCCGGGGACAGGGGGATATGCGAGCACAGATACGCAGTATTTT
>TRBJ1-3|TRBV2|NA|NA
CASTGVRSGNTIYF
TGTGCCAGCACCGGGGTCAGATCTGGAAACACCATATATTTT
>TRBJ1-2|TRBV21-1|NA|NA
CASTPGQGNTF
TGTGCCAGTACTCCGGGACAGGGAAACACCTTC
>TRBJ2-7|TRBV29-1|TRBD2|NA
CSVVGLADGGIYEQYF
TGCAGCGTTGTAGGTCTAGCGGACGGAGGTATCTACGAGCAGTACTTC
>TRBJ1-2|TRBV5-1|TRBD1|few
CASSLGQTYGYTF
TGCGCCAGCAGCCTGGGACAGACCTATGGCTACACCTTC
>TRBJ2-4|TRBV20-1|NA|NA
CSASLRSKNIQYF
TGCAGTGCTAGTCTGAGGTCCAAAAACATTCAGTACTTC
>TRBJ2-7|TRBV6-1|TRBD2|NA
CASSEGVGGGPSYEQYF
TGTGCCAGCAGTGAAGGGGTCGGCGGGGGGCCCAGCTACGAGCAGTACTTC
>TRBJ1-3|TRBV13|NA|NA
CASSSHREAGNTIYF
TGTGCCAGCAGCTCCCACAGGGAAGCTGGAAACACCATATATTTT
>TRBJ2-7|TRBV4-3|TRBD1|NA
CASSQYRGPYEQYF
TGCGCCAGCAGCCAATACAGGGGTCCCTACGAGCAGTACTTC
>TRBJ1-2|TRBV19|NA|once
CASSIDGTSGYGYTF
TGTGCCAGTAGTATAGATGGGACTTCGGGCTATGGCTACACCTTC
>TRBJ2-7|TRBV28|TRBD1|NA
CASHYTGTASYEQYF
TGTGCCAGCCATTATACCGGGACAGCATCCTACGAGCAGTACTTC
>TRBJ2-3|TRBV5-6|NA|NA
CASSSLGTSTDTQYF
TGTGCCAGCAGCTCCCTCGGGACAAGCACAGATACGCAGTATTTT
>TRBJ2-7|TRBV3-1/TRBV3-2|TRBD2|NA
CASSQAGGPRYEQYF
TGTGCCAGCAGCCAAGCGGGAGGGCCTAGGTACGAGCAGTACTTC
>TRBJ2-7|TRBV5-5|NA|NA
CASSLASLAYEQYF
TGTGCCAGCAGCTTGGCCAGTCTGGCCTACGAGCAGTACTTC
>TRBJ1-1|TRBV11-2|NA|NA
CASSLDTRLVPFF
TGTGCCAGCAGCCTTGACACACGGCTGGTTCCTTTCTTT
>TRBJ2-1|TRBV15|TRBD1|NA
CATRDRESYNEQFF
TGTGCCACCAGGGACAGGGAGTCCTACAATGAGCAGTTCTTC
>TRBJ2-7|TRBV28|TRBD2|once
CASRPSGLAYEQYF
TGTGCCAGCAGGCCTAGCGGGTTGGCCTACGAGCAGTACTTC
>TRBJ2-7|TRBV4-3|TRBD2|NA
CASSQGLAGDYEQYF
TGCGCCAGCAGCCAAGGACTAGCGGGAGACTACGAGCAGTACTTC
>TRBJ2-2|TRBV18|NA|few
CASSPASGATGELFF
TGTGCCAGCTCACCTGCAAGCGGAGCCACCGGGGAGCTGTTTTTT
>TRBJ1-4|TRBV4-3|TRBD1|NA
CASSHGTANEKLFF
TGCGCCAGCAGCCACGGGACAGCTAATGAAAAACTGTTTTTT
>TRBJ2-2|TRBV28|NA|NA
CASSLRLPGELFF
TGTGCCAGCAGTTTACGGTTGCCCGGGGAGCTGTTTTTT
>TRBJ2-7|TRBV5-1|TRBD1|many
CASRTGYSYEQYF
TGCGCCAGCAGGACAGGGTACTCCTACGAGCAGTACTTC
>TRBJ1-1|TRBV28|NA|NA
CASSFGGANTEAFF
TGTGCCAGCAGTTTTGGCGGGGCGAACACTGAAGCTTTCTTT
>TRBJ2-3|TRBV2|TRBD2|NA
CASSEFGGGSDTQYF
TGTGCCAGCAGTGAATTTGGCGGGGGGTCAGATACGCAGTATTTT
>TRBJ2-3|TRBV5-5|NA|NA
CASSSDRSTKTDTQYF
TGTGCCAGCAGCTCCGACAGAAGTACTAAAACAGATACGCAGTATTTT
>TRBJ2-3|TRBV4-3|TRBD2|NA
CASSPEAGGSTDTQYF
TGCGCCAGCAGTCCCGAGGCGGGGGGGAGCACAGATACGCAGTATTTT
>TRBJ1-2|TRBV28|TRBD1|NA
CASSSWDRGKANYGYTF
TGTGCCAGCAGTTCTTGGGACAGGGGGAAGGCTAACTATGGCTACACCTTC
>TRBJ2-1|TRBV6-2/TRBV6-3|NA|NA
CASSRYNEQFF
TGTGCCAGCAGTCGGTACAATGAGCAGTTCTTC
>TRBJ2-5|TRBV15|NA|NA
CATSRDGAGETQYF
TGTGCCACCAGCAGAGATGGGGCAGGGGAGACCCAGTACTTC
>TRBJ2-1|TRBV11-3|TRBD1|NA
CASSPGQQHNEQFF
TGTGCCAGCAGCCCGGGACAGCAACACAATGAGCAGTTCTTC
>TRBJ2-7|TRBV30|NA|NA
CAWRGPSYEQYF
TGTGCCTGGAGGGGCCCCTCCTACGAGCAGTACTTC
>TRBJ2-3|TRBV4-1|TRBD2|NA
CASSQDGTSGSTDTQYF
TGCGCCAGCAGCCAAGATGGGACTAGCGGGAGCACAGATACGCAGTATTTT
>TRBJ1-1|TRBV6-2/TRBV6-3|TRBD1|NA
CASSYSTPGQGNTEAFF
TGTGCCAGCAGTTACTCAACGCCGGGACAGGGGAACACTGAAGCTTTCTTT
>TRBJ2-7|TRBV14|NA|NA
CASSQQIGAYEQYF
TGTGCCAGCAGCCAGCAAATAGGAGCCTACGAGCAGTACTTC
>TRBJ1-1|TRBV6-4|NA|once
CASSVTLQAEAFF
TGTGCCAGCAGTGTGACATTACAGGCTGAAGCTTTCTTT
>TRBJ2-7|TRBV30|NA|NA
CAWSVPRQRRGEYEQYF
TGTGCCTGGAGTGTACCAAGACAGCGCAGGGGAGAATACGAGCAGTACTTC
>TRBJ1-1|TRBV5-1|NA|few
CASSLGEGGYPEAFF
TGCGCCAGCAGCCTAGGTGAAGGAGGGTACCCTGAAGCTTTCTTT
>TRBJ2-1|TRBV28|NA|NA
CASSFFSGASEQFF
TGTGCCAGCAGTTTCTTCTCGGGAGCATCGGAGCAGTTCTTC
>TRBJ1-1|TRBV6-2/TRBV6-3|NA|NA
CASSSPPDRLNTEAFF
TGTGCCAGCAGTTCACCCCCCGACAGGTTGAACACTGAAGCTTTCTTT
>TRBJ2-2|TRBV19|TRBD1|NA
CASSIVSPRRGLSNTGELFF
TGTGCCAGTAGTATAGTTTCCCCGCGTAGGGGGCTGTCGAACACCGGGGAGCTGTTTTTT
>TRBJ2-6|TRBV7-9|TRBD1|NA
CASSLGQGGGSGANVLTF
TGTGCCAGCAGCCTCGGACAGGGTGGAGGCTCTGGGGCCAACGTCCTGACTTTC
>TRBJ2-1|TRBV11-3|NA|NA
CASSSLGTSLYNEQFF
TGTGCCAGCAGCTCCTTGGGGACTTCGTTATACAATGAGCAGTTCTTC
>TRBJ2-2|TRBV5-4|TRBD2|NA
CASSAPTSGRPGELFF
TGTGCCAGCAGCGCCCCGACTAGCGGAAGGCCCGGGGAGCTGTTTTTT
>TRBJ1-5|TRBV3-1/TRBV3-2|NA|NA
CASSQVAGLAPQHF
TGTGCCAGCAGCCAAGTGGCAGGGCTCGCGCCCCAGCATTTT
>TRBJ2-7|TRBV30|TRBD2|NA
CAWRKGLETYEQYF
TGTGCCTGGAGGAAGGGACTAGAGACTTACGAGCAGTACTTC
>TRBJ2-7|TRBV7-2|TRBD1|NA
CASSPTGTGRGYEQYF
TGTGCCAGCAGCCCAACCGGGACAGGGAGGGGGTACGAGCAGTACTTC
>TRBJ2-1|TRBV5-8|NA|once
CASSLRARDEQFF
TGTGCCAGCAGCTTGCGGGCCAGGGATGAGCAGTTCTTC
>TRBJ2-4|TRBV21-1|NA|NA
CASSKLGPVAGVGNIQYF
TGTGCCAGCAGCAAACTTGGGCCGGTAGCGGGAGTGGGTAACATTCAGTACTTC
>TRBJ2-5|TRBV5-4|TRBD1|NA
CASSPGTGVRGTQYF
TGTGCCAGCAGCCCCGGGACAGGGGTTCGGGGGACCCAGTACTTC
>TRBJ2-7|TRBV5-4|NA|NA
CASGDMEQYF
TGTGCCAGCGGGGACATGGAGCAGTACTTC
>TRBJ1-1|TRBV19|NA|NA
CASSMVEKNTEAFF
TGTGCCAGTAGTATGGTCGAGAAGAACACTGAAGCTTTCTTT
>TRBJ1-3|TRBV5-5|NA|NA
CASSTFSDNTIYF
TGTGCCAGCAGCACGTTCAGTGATAACACCATATATTTT
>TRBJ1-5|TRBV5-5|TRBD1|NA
CASSLTGVVINQPQHF
TGTGCCAGCAGCCTTACAGGGGTTGTAATCAATCAGCCCCAGCATTTT
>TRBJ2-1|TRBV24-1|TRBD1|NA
CATSRQGSSNEQFF
TGTGCCACCTCTCGACAGGGAAGTAGCAATGAGCAGTTCTTC
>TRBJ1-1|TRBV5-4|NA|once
CASSRGRDLNTEAFF
TGTGCCAGCAGCCGCGGACGGGATTTGAACACTGAAGCTTTCTTT
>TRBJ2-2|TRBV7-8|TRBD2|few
CAFPPGGANTGELFF
TGTGCCTTCCCCCCGGGGGGAGCGAACACCGGGGAGCTGTTTTTT
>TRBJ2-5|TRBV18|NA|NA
CASSPQGGETQYF
TGTGCCAGCTCACCGCAGGGAGGCGAGACCCAGTACTTC